The clone carrying this T cell receptor beta chain was seen only a few times. Its target is unknown. The CDR3 is made up of 12 amino acids. The ends were cut back, 0 bases at V and 8 bases at J, with 10 bases in the middle. The germline V gene encodes CDR1 SQVTM and CDR2 ANQGSEA. With template switching, a universal primer site was added, and the cDNA carried unique molecular identifiers. In TCRdb, the 5' RACE reads were re-called with MiXCR into one record per CDR3 protein. The table lists hundreds of thousands of distinct CDR3 sequences, around 7% of them singletons. This record comes from a study of identical twins. Study-wide results and limits: Models predicted too little out-of-frame TCR alpha sharing in monozygotic twins. Cross-sectional statistics, not tracking of the same donors, supported the conclusions.

This sample also belongs to another study, concerning yellow fever vaccine responses in identical twins.

Sequencing was done on a sample of memory (CD45RO+) T cells sorted from blood. The origin of this receptor is a woman aged 18-29 years in good health. The chain has TRBV29-1 and TRBJ1-2, with D uncertain. The CDR3 loop reads CSVEDRGGGYTF. CDR3 DNA: TGCAGCGTTGAAGATCGGGGAGGGGGCTACACCTTC.